Following are 16 T cell receptor beta chains from one sample sequenced in a study of T cell clonality in common variable immunodeficiency. Clones were read by immunoSEQ multiplex PCR, and TCRdb kept only the in-frame ones, dropping some. The sample was found to contain about 64,000 clones, and every one recurs. The sequencing sample was made of peripheral blood mononuclear cells. The receptor source for this set is a person aged 18 to 75 in good health.

This clone was observed many times. The CDR3 end lies 3 residues beyond the end of the read and is filled in from the germline J gene. The V call is TRBV20-1, the J call TRBJ2-7; 7 bases fit TRBD1. There are 15 residues in the CDR3. V dropped 6 bases and J dropped 1; count of bases not matched to a gene: 12. The germline gives CDR1 DFQATT, CDR2 SNEGSKA (reference sequence). The sequenced part of the CDR3 DNA is TGCAGTGCCCCCGCGGTGCTACAGGGGTCCTACGAG. Protein: CSAPAVLQGSYE. The whole CDR3 protein reads CSAPAVLQGSYEQYF.

At least ten counts were recorded for this clone. The observed sequence ends 3 residues before the CDR3 terminus, with the missing tail filled in from the germline J gene. The chain combines TRBV5-4 with TRBJ1-2, with 8 positions matching TRBD1. This CDR3 comprises 14 residues. Germline V gene sequence: CDR1 SGHNT, CDR2 YYREEE (reference sequence). V shed 3 bases, J shed 5 bases, and the junction held 6 bases outside the gene matches. This chain's CDR3 is CASSSFTGGYGYTF. The DNA read from the CDR3 is TGTGCCAGCAGCTCATTTACAGGGGGTTATGGC.

In its sample, this clone was seen many times. The read comes to an end 3 residues before the CDR3 does, leaving the germline J gene to fill in the end. The chain recombines TRBV18 with TRBJ2-3; D unresolved. This CDR3 spans 13 amino acids. Trimming shortened V by 3 bases and J by 4 bases, and 8 bases separated the two germline ends. CDR1 and CDR2 (germline): KGHSH, LQKENI. The CDR3 bases that were read are TGTGCCAGCTCACCCCTCGTCGCAGATACG. Residues: CASSPLVADT. The complete CDR3 protein is CASSPLVADTQYF.

About this clone itself: Read coverage stops 3 residues before the CDR3 terminus; the germline J gene supplies the remainder. The V and J genes are TRBV20-1 and TRBJ2-1; possible D gene TRBD2, 5 bases. V lost 6 bases to trimming and J lost 3 bases, with 15 bases between them. The CDR3 consists of 14 residues. The germline V gene encodes CDR1 DFQATT and CDR2 SNEGSKA (reference sequence). The DNA read from the CDR3 is TGCAGTGCAGAGGTGGCGGGTAACTACAATGAG. This encodes CSAEVAGNYNE. The whole CDR3 reads CSAEVAGNYNEQFF.

This clone has ten or more counts. The DNA ends 3 residues before the CDR3 does, and the rest of the CDR3 is filled in from the germline J gene. The V call is TRBV23-1, the J call TRBJ2-1; D is undetermined. TRBV23-1 is recorded as an ORF, its role being uncertain. V was pared by 3 bases and J by 8 bases, with 17 bases between. This CDR3 is 15 amino acids long. The DNA read from the CDR3 is TGCGCCAGCAGTCAGATAGCAGCTTTACGGTATGAG. Its protein is CASSQIAALRYE. The complete CDR3 protein is CASSQIAALRYEQFF.

This clone has a count of ten or more. Read sequence stops 3 residues before the CDR3 end, and the germline J gene provides the missing end. This chain connects TRBV13 to TRBJ2-3, with TRBD2 matching 10 bases. Germline CDR1 is PRHDT and CDR2 is FYEKMQ (reference sequence). The CDR3 length is 17 residues. Germline trimming cut 4 bases from V and 0 bases from J; bases unmatched to any gene: 7. The CDR3 spells CASSSSGLAASTDTQYF. The DNA read from the CDR3 is TGTGCCAGCAGCTCGTCCGGACTAGCGGCTAGCACAGATACG.

At least ten counts were recorded for this clone. The read is 3 residues too short to cover the CDR3 end, so that end is filled in from the germline J gene. J is TRBJ1-1 and V is TRBV5-1; 8 nucleotides agree with TRBD1. This CDR3 has 13 amino acids. From germline, CDR1 is SGHRS and CDR2 YFSETQ. The CDR3 sequence: CASSPTGVRSAFF. CDR3 DNA, as far as it was read: TGCGCCAGCAGCCCGACAGGGGTTCGGAGC.

This clone was picked up many times. The observed sequence ends 3 residues before the CDR3 terminus, with the missing tail filled in from the germline J gene. The V and J genes are TRBV7-3 and TRBJ2-2, with TRBD1 identical over 7 bases. V shed 6 bases and J 2 bases; nucleotides not matched to a gene: 3. Germline V gene sequence: CDR1 SGHTA, CDR2 FQGTGA. This CDR3 comprises 14 residues. The CDR3 sequence is CASRRDSNTGELFF. The CDR3 DNA, read in part, is TGTGCCAGCAGGAGGGACAGTAACACCGGGGAG.

This clone was observed many times. The DNA read from the CDR3 is TGTGCCAGCAGCTTACGGGGGGGGGAACACAATGAG. Residues: CASSLRGGEHNE. In full, the CDR3 is CASSLRGGEHNEQFF. The chain recombines TRBV11-3 with TRBJ2-1; 8 bases map to TRBD2. The read finishes 3 residues shy of the CDR3 end, and the germline J gene is used to complete it. The CDR3 spans 15 residues. The V segment lost 2 bases and the J segment 5 bases; nucleotides outside the gene matches: 5. Germline V gene lookup returns CDR1 SGHNT and CDR2 YENEEA.

This clone came up many times. The read halts 3 residues ahead of the CDR3 end, with the missing end drawn from the germline J gene. The genes are TRBV5-1 and TRBJ2-4; TRBD1 is a possible D gene (5 bases). Germline CDR1 reads SGHRS; CDR2 reads YFSETQ. The CDR3 extends over 14 amino acids. Trimming removed 0 bases from V and 5 bases from J, with 9 bases in between. CDR3: CASSLDSRENIQYF. CDR3 DNA, as far as it was read: TGCGCCAGCAGCTTGGATTCCAGGGAAAACATT. Filled out from reference TRBV5-1 and TRBJ2-4, the complete variable domain reads KAGVTQTPRYLIKTRGQQVTLSCSPISGHRSVSWYQQTPGQGLQFLFEYFSETQRNKGNFPGRFSGRQFSNSRSEMNVSTLELGDSALYLCASSLDSRENIQYFGAGTRLSVL.

This clone has at least ten counts. The read falls 3 residues short of the CDR3 end, and the missing part is taken from the germline J gene. The chain carries TRBV7-2 and TRBJ1-6, with 7 bases that match TRBD1. This CDR3 is 14 amino acids long. In germline, CDR1 is SGHTA, CDR2 FQGNSA. V was pared by 4 bases and J by 9 bases, with 6 bases of the junction left unmatched. CDR3 loop: CASSSRQGGSPLHF. Incomplete CDR3 DNA: TGTGCCAGCAGCTCCAGACAGGGAGGTTCACCC.

This clone was picked up many times. With the read ending 3 residues before the CDR3 end, the germline J gene is used to fill in that end. The chain combines TRBV2 with TRBJ2-1, with 7 bases matching TRBD1. CDR3 length: 15 amino acids. The ends lost 3 bases at V and 2 bases at J; junction bases unmatched: 4. Germline V gene lookup returns CDR1 SNHLY and CDR2 FYNNEI. The sequenced CDR3 bases are TGTGCCAGCAGTGATAGCACAGGGGCCTACAATGAG. Encoded protein: CASSDSTGAYNE. The entire CDR3 protein reads CASSDSTGAYNEQFF.

This clone appeared many times. The CDR3 extends 3 residues past the end of the read, so its final part is completed from the germline J gene. This chain links TRBV5-1 with TRBJ1-2; D remains ambiguous. This CDR3 contains 14 residues. The ends were cut back, 0 bases at V and 7 bases at J, with 13 bases in the middle. CDR1 and CDR2 from the germline V gene are SGHRS and YFSETQ. CDR3 protein: CASSLGAVEVGYTF. The part of the CDR3 DNA that was read is TGCGCCAGCAGCTTGGGGGCAGTAGAGGTTGGC.

This clone was counted ten times or more. The sequence runs out 3 residues before the end of the CDR3; the remainder is reconstructed from the germline J gene. The genes are TRBV19 and TRBJ2-2, with D possibly TRBD1 on 5 matching bases. Looked up from germline, CDR1 is LNHDA and CDR2 is SQIVND (reference sequence). The CDR3 contains 14 residues. Trimming took off 5 bases at V and 4 bases at J, with 11 bases between the two ends. The covered CDR3 bases are TGTGCCAGTAGTCAGGGTTACCGCACCGGGGAG. The encoded protein is CASSQGYRTGE. The whole CDR3 reads CASSQGYRTGELFF.

This clone came up many times. The read falls 3 residues short of the CDR3 end, and the missing part is taken from the germline J gene. This chain connects TRBV12-3 or TRBV12-4 to TRBJ1-2, with a weak D call TRBD1 (6 bases). Trimming cost V 7 bases and J 0 bases, with 12 bases left between them. CDR3 length equals 14 residues. CDR3 sequence: CASKTDRTNYGYTF. CDR3 DNA (partial): TGTGCCAGCAAAACCGACAGGACTAACTATGGC.

This clone was counted many times. From the germline J gene comes the end of the CDR3, since the read stops 3 residues before it. The chain carries TRBV13 and TRBJ2-2, with a tentative D call TRBD1 (5 bases). Germline V gene sequence: CDR1 PRHDT, CDR2 FYEKMQ (reference sequence). V lost 1 base, J lost 6 bases, and 9 bases lay in between. The CDR3 is 14 amino acids. The covered CDR3 bases are TGTGCCAGCAGCTTAGCAGGGTCCGCCGGGGAG. This gives the protein CASSLAGSAGE. The full-length CDR3 reads as CASSLAGSAGELFF.